Presented here are 11 T cell receptor beta chains from one specimen sequenced in a study of identical twins. Via MiXCR, TCRdb re-called the 5' RACE reads, giving one row per CDR3 protein. The sample lists approximately 500,000 distinct CDR3 sequences, 13% to 15% seen once, with roughly 0.42% in the top ten. The sample also formed part of further work on yellow fever vaccine responses in identical twins.

Sequencing was performed on CD4+ T cells sorted from blood. The origin of the receptors is a woman between 18 and 29 years old in good health.

This rearrangement joins TRBV7-9 to TRBJ2-1; 10 bases fit TRBD2. V trimming: 2 bases; J trimming: 10 bases; junction bases outside the gene matches: 2. The CDR3 runs 13 residues. Per the germline V gene, CDR1 is SEHNR and CDR2 is FQNEAQ (reference sequence). CDR3 amino acids: CASSLKGLAEQFF. For the CDR3, the DNA is TGTGCCAGCAGCTTAAAGGGACTAGCGGAGCAGTTCTTC.

This clonotype has just a few counts. The rearrangement uses TRBV7-9 and TRBJ2-1; 8 bases agree with TRBD2. The CDR3 covers 17 residues. V lost 5 bases, J lost 0 bases, and 9 bases stayed unmatched. The V gene's germline CDR1 is SEHNR and CDR2 FQNEAQ (reference sequence). The CDR3 protein is CASSGSGGTSSYNEQFF. CDR3 in DNA: TGTGCCAGCAGCGGGTCGGGGGGGACTAGCTCCTACAATGAGCAGTTCTTC.

The chain employs TRBV28 and TRBJ2-1; tentatively, D is TRBD1 (6 bases). Germline values: CDR1 MDHEN, CDR2 SYDVKM. Trimming shortened V by 1 base and J by 1 base, and 11 bases separated the two germline ends. This CDR3 has 16 residues. The CDR3, as DNA: TGTGCCAGCAGTTTATACCGACAGGCATCCTACAATGAGCAGTTCTTC. This encodes CASSLYRQASYNEQFF.

This chain joins TRBV7-3 and TRBJ2-2; unclear D gene. V dropped 1 base and J dropped 1 base, with 10 bases sitting between them. The CDR3 has 16 amino acids. Germline loops: CDR1 SGHTA, CDR2 FQGTGA. CDR3 nucleotide sequence: TGTGCCAGCAGCTTAAACGGACGGCAGAACACCGGGGAGCTGTTTTTT. Translated, it gives CASSLNGRQNTGELFF.

This clonotype came up a few times. This rearrangement joins TRBV20-1 to TRBJ2-3; TRBD2 aligns across 9 bases. CDR1 DFQATT and CDR2 SNEGSKA come from the germline V gene (reference sequence). This CDR3 contains 15 residues. The CDR3 nucleotides read TGCAGCGCAGATAGGGCGGGGGGGGGCACAGATACGCAGTATTTT. It translates to CSADRAGGGTDTQYF.

This clonotype was found a few times. This chain uses TRBV28 with TRBJ1-4, with 8 bases aligning to TRBD1. The V gene's germline CDR1 is MDHEN and CDR2 SYDVKM. V lost 6 bases to trimming and J lost 5 bases; unmatched junction nucleotides: 5. This CDR3 contains 14 residues. The chain's CDR3 is CASRGQVLNEKLFF. In DNA form, the CDR3 reads TGTGCCAGCAGGGGACAGGTTTTAAATGAAAAACTGTTTTTT.

The chain joins TRBV29-1 to TRBJ2-6, with 7 nucleotides matching TRBD1. V was clipped by 6 bases and J by 4 bases; unmatched bases: 6. This CDR3 is built from 14 residues. CDR1 is SQVTM and CDR2 is ANQGSEA in the germline V gene. CDR3 region: CSVTTGAGANVLTF. The CDR3 DNA is TGCAGCGTGACCACAGGGGCCGGGGCCAACGTCCTGACTTTC.

The chain joins TRBV11-2 to TRBJ2-5, with D perhaps matching TRBD1 or TRBD2 (5 bases each). The CDR3 consists of 20 residues. CDR1 SGHAT and CDR2 FQNNGV come from the germline V gene. Between the trimmed V and J ends, which lost 0 bases and 1 base, there was a span of 24 bases. The CDR3, as DNA: TGTGCCAGCAGCTTAGATAAAGGAGGCGGCCACAGGCCCCTCCAAGAGACCCAGTACTTC. Its protein is CASSLDKGGGHRPLQETQYF.

This clonotype was seen more than once but under ten times. V and J are TRBV7-7 and TRBJ2-7; TRBD1 matches 7 bases. Per germline, CDR1 SSHAT and CDR2 FNYEAQ (reference sequence). The CDR3 has 15 amino acids. V was pared by 3 bases and J by 0 bases, with 5 bases of the junction left unmatched. As DNA, the CDR3 is TGTGCCAGCAGCTTGCCCGACAGGGACTCCTACGAGCAGTACGTC. Translating it yields CASSLPDRDSYEQYV.

This chain uses TRBV20-1 with TRBJ2-1; 11 nucleotides agree with TRBD2. The J segment lost 3 bases and the V segment lost 0 bases, leaving 13 bases of the junction unmatched. The CDR3 is 19 residues long. The germline CDR1 and CDR2 sequences are DFQATT and SNEGSKA (reference sequence). The CDR3 here is CSARDPTSGGGYLYNEQFF. The CDR3 DNA sequence: TGCAGTGCTAGAGACCCTACTAGCGGGGGAGGCTACCTCTACAATGAGCAGTTCTTC.

The rearrangement joins TRBV19 to TRBJ2-5; TRBD2 matches 7 bases. V was clipped by 5 bases and J by 5 bases; unmatched bases: 8. The CDR3 runs 14 residues. CDR1 is LNHDA and CDR2 is SQIVND in the germline V gene (reference sequence). The CDR3 DNA follows: TGTGCCAGTAGTTGGGCGGGAGTCGATGAGACCCAGTACTTC. This sequence encodes CASSWAGVDETQYF.